This T cell receptor beta chain was observed in a study of control samples from healthy donors and cancer patients. Clones were sequenced by immunoSEQ multiplex PCR, and TCRdb holds only the in-frame ones, with some missing. The repertoire includes 150,000 or so clones, 93% of them detected once, and around 2.4% sits in the top ten. CDR1 and CDR2 from the germline V gene are LNHDA and SQIVND (reference sequence). Trimming pared 8 bases from V and 6 bases from J, leaving 12 bases between. There are 12 residues in the CDR3. Sequenced input: blood. V and J are TRBV19 and TRBJ2-3; D gene uncertain. The receptor was derived from a man in his fifties or sixties in good health. CDR3 region: CASSYLRDTQYF. In DNA, the CDR3 is TGTGCCAGTTCGTACCTCCGGGATACGCAGTATTTT.